A selection of T cell receptor beta chains follows, all from one sample in a study of cytomegalovirus exposure and HLA in healthy donors. TCRdb's copy holds only in-frame clones and misses some; the assay was immunoSEQ multiplex PCR. The table includes some 130,000 clones, about 91% detected once. The sequenced sample was PBMCs. The receptors were gathered from a young woman in good health and CMV-seronegative. The CDR3 runs from the conserved cysteine through the conserved F or W. The order of the fields is clone size, J gene, D gene, V gene, CDR3 protein, CDR3 DNA. A D gene is named only where the DNA matches it firmly. Clone size is stated in some rows and not others, as once, few, many or a class when expanded.

. | TRBJ2-7 | . | TRBV2 | CASSAQGPSYEQYF | TGTGCCAGCTCGGCACAGGGACCATCCTACGAGCAGTACTTC
. | TRBJ2-5 | TRBD2 | TRBV5-4 | CASSHKRGAVETQYF | TGTGCCAGCAGCCACAAGCGGGGGGCGGTGGAGACCCAGTACTTC
once | TRBJ2-3 | TRBD2 | TRBV4-2 | CASSPLAGEWTDTQYF | TGTGCCAGCAGCCCGTTAGCGGGGGAGTGGACAGATACGCAGTATTTT
. | TRBJ1-2 | . | TRBV9 | CASSAQVYGYTF | TGTGCCAGCAGCGCTCAGGTTTATGGCTACACCTTC
. | TRBJ1-2 | . | TRBV6-6 | CASSVPGPAGLYGYTF | TGTGCCAGCAGTGTACCGGGCCCCGCGGGGCTTTATGGCTACACCTTC
. | TRBJ1-4 | TRBD1 | TRBV5-1 | CASSSGQGNEKLFF | TGCGCCAGCAGCTCGGGACAGGGTAATGAAAAACTGTTTTTT
. | TRBJ1-1 | . | TRBV18 | CASSPVSTEAFF | TGTGCCAGCTCACCCGTGTCCACTGAAGCTTTCTTT
. | TRBJ1-2 | TRBD1 | TRBV18 | CASSPTADRDGGYTF | TGTGCCAGCTCACCCACCGCTGACAGGGATGGCGGCTACACCTTC
. | TRBJ2-5 | TRBD1 | TRBV2 | CASNPGQQQGDQYF | TGTGCCAGCAACCCGGGACAGCAACAAGGGGACCAGTACTTC
. | TRBJ1-1 | TRBD1 | TRBV7-3 | CASRLTGVPEAFF | TGTGCCAGCAGGTTAACAGGGGTACCTGAAGCTTTCTTT
. | TRBJ2-7 | TRBD2 | TRBV5-1 | CASSLLAGGPQIYEQYF | TGCGCCAGCAGCTTACTAGCGGGGGGACCTCAGATCTACGAGCAGTACTTC
. | TRBJ1-5 | TRBD1 | TRBV5-1 | CASSPRTGGDQPQHF | TGCGCCAGCAGCCCAAGGACAGGAGGAGATCAGCCCCAGCATTTT
. | TRBJ2-7 | TRBD1 | TRBV2 | CASSETWTGEFGEQYF | TGTGCCAGCAGTGAAACCTGGACAGGGGAGTTTGGTGAGCAGTACTTC
. | TRBJ1-1 | . | TRBV12-5 | CASGLIPPGAFF | TGTGCTAGTGGTTTGATTCCTCCGGGAGCTTTCTTT
. | TRBJ2-2 | TRBD1 | TRBV7-2 | CASSPGAGQGLTGELFF | TGTGCCAGCAGCCCGGGAGCGGGACAGGGGCTCACCGGGGAGCTGTTTTTT
. | TRBJ2-1 | TRBD2 | TRBV19 | CASSNPLTSGGNEQFF | TGTGCCAGTAGTAATCCCCTGACTAGCGGGGGAAATGAGCAGTTCTTC
. | TRBJ1-5 | . | TRBV9 | CASSSSGDPRQPQHF | TGTGCCAGCAGCTCCAGCGGGGACCCGAGGCAGCCCCAGCATTTT
. | TRBJ1-1 | . | TRBV2 | CASSVDRIAEAFF | TGTGCCAGCAGTGTTGACAGGATCGCTGAAGCTTTCTTT
. | TRBJ1-2 | TRBD1 | TRBV27 | CASSLSVGTGHYGYTF | TGTGCCAGCAGTTTATCGGTCGGGACAGGTCACTATGGCTACACCTTC
. | TRBJ1-6 | . | TRBV5-1 | CASSRDTAYNSPLHF | TGCGCCAGCAGCAGGGACACCGCCTATAATTCACCCCTCCACTTT
. | TRBJ1-1 | TRBD1 | TRBV5-1 | CASSGQGNTEAFF | TGCGCCAGCAGCGGACAGGGTAACACTGAAGCTTTCTTT
. | TRBJ2-3 | . | TRBV27 | CASSGQGTDTQYF | TGTGCCAGCAGTGGCCAGGGCACAGATACGCAGTATTTT
. | TRBJ1-4 | . | TRBV19 | CASNPRHQTEKLFF | TGTGCCAGCAATCCGAGACACCAGACTGAAAAACTGTTTTTT
. | TRBJ2-5 | TRBD2 | TRBV11-2 | CASSISGGASQTQYF | TGTGCCAGCAGCATTAGCGGGGGGGCCTCGCAGACCCAGTACTTC
. | TRBJ2-7 | . | TRBV11-2 | CASSHPIAGSLTYEQYF | TGTGCCAGCAGCCACCCAATCGCAGGGTCACTGACCTACGAGCAGTACTTC
. | TRBJ1-2 | TRBD1 | TRBV11-1 | CASSSPLTGVSNYGYTF | TGTGCCAGCAGCTCTCCACTCACAGGGGTGTCTAACTATGGCTACACCTTC
. | TRBJ2-1 | . | TRBV5-1 | CASSPASEQFF | TGCGCCAGCAGCCCGGCTAGTGAGCAGTTCTTC
. | TRBJ2-1 | . | TRBV5-1 | CASSSTGTTVYEQFF | TGCGCCAGCAGCTCCACAGGGACCACGGTTTATGAGCAGTTCTTC
. | TRBJ2-3 | TRBD2 | TRBV2 | CASSDVAGGGTDTQYF | TGTGCCAGCAGTGATGTAGCGGGGGGGGGCACAGATACGCAGTATTTT
few | TRBJ1-2 | TRBD1 | TRBV6-1 | CASSDWTGPNYGYTF | TGTGCCAGCAGTGACTGGACAGGTCCTAACTATGGCTACACCTTC
once | TRBJ2-3 | . | TRBV2 | CASTRATSTDTQYF | TGTGCCAGCACTAGAGCGACTAGCACAGATACGCAGTATTTT
. | TRBJ1-2 | TRBD1 | TRBV29-1 | CSAPGQGHGYTF | TGCAGCGCTCCAGGACAGGGCCATGGCTACACCTTC
. | TRBJ1-2 | TRBD1 | TRBV5-1 | CASSWGQDYGYTF | TGCGCCAGCAGCTGGGGACAGGACTATGGCTACACCTTC
. | TRBJ2-3 | . | TRBV6-1 | CASSTELADTQYF | TGTGCCAGCAGTACGGAGTTGGCAGATACGCAGTATTTT
. | TRBJ1-4 | TRBD1 | TRBV15 | CATSRDNRGPSEKLFF | TGTGCCACCAGCAGAGACAACAGGGGTCCGTCTGAAAAACTGTTTTTT
. | TRBJ1-2 | . | TRBV6-1 | CASSESTTRSNYGYTF | TGTGCCAGCAGTGAATCGACGACACGTTCTAACTATGGCTACACCTTC
. | TRBJ1-6 | TRBD1 | TRBV18 | CASSPPFSGGDNSPLHF | TGTGCCAGCTCACCACCTTTCTCAGGGGGCGATAATTCACCCCTCCACTTT
. | TRBJ1-1 | . | TRBV14 | CASSPDRGNTEAFF | TGTGCCAGCAGCCCGGACCGGGGGAACACTGAAGCTTTCTTT
. | TRBJ1-3 | . | TRBV7-6 | CASSLDGSSGNTIYF | TGTGCCAGCAGCTTAGATGGGAGCTCTGGAAACACCATATATTTT
few | TRBJ2-7 | TRBD2 | TRBV5-4 | CASSQTSGEPYEQYF | TGTGCCAGCAGCCAGACTAGCGGGGAACCCTACGAGCAGTACTTC
. | TRBJ2-3 | TRBD2 | TRBV10-1 | CASSEGGTSGGPVPDTQYF | TGCGCCAGCAGTGAAGGTGGGACTAGCGGGGGGCCGGTGCCAGATACGCAGTATTTT
. | TRBJ1-2 | . | TRBV5-4 | CASSLRGRVDGYTF | TGTGCCAGCAGCTTGAGGGGCAGGGTGGATGGCTACACCTTC
. | TRBJ2-7 | . | TRBV7-3 | CASSPTGTYYEQYF | TGTGCCAGCAGCCCGACCGGGACTTACTACGAGCAGTACTTC
. | TRBJ2-1 | TRBD2 | TRBV13 | CASSAGTSGKQFF | TGTGCCAGCAGCGCCGGGACTAGCGGGAAGCAGTTCTTC
. | TRBJ2-7 | TRBD1 | TRBV6-5 | CAVGDRPRPYEQYF | TGTGCAGTCGGGGACAGACCTAGACCCTACGAGCAGTACTTC
. | TRBJ2-3 | TRBD1 | TRBV5-1 | CASSPQGQTSTDTQYF | TGCGCCAGCAGCCCCCAGGGACAGACTAGCACAGATACGCAGTATTTT